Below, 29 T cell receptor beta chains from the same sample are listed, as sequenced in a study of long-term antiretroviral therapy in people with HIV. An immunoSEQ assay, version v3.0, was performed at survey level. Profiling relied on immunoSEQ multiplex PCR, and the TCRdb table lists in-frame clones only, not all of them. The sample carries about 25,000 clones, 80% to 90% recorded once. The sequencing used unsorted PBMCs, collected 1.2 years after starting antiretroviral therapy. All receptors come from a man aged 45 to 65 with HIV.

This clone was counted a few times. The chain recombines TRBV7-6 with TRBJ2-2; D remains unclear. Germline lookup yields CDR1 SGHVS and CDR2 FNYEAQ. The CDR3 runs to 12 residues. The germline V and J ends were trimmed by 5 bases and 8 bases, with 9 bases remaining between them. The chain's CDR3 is CASSLIGGELFF. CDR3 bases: TGTGCCAGCAGCCTGATCGGTGGGGAGCTGTTTTTT.

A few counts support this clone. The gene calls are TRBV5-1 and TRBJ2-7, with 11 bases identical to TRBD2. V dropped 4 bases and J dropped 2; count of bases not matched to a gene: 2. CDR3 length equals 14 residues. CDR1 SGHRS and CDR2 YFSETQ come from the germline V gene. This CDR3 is CASSQGLAAYEQYF. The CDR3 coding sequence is TGCGCCAGCAGCCAGGGACTAGCGGCCTACGAGCAGTACTTC.

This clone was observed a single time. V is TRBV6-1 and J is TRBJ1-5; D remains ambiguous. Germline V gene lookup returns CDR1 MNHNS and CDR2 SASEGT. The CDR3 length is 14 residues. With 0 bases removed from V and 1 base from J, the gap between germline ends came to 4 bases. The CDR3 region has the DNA TGTGCCAGCAGTGAAGCAAGGAGCAATCAGCCCCAGCATTTT. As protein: CASSEARSNQPQHF.

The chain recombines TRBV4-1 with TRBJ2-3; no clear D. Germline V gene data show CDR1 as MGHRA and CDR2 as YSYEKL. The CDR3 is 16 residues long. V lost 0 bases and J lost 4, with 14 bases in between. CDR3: CASSQDWGFDADTQYF. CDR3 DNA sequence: TGCGCCAGCAGCCAAGATTGGGGTTTCGACGCAGATACGCAGTATTTT.

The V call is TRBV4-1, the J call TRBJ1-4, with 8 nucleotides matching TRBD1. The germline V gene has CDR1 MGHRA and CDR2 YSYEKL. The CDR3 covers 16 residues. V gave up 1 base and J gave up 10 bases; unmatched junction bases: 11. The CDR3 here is CASSQAPGTGYGKLFF. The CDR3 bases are TGCGCCAGCAGCCAAGCCCCGGGGACAGGCTACGGAAAACTGTTTTTT.

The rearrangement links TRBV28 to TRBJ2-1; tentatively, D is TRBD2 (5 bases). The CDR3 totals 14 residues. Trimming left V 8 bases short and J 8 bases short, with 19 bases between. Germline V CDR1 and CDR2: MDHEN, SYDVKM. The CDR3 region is CASDLTVAGDEQFF. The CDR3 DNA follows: TGTGCCAGCGACCTAACAGTGGCGGGCGATGAGCAGTTCTTC. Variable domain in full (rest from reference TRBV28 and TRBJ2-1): DVKVTQSSRYLVKRTGEKVFLECVQDMDHENMFWYRQDPGLGLRLIYFSYDVKMKEKGDIPEGYSVSREKKERFSLILESASTNQTSMYLCASDLTVAGDEQFFGPGTRLTVL.

The CDR3 region has the DNA TGTGCCAGCAGAGCGGGGGTTGGGGGCTATGGCTACACCTTC. Protein product: CASRAGVGGYGYTF. The chain carries TRBV2 and TRBJ1-2, with a tentative D call TRBD1 (5 bases). V lost 6 bases to trimming and J lost 4 bases, with 15 bases between them. Germline lookup yields CDR1 SNHLY and CDR2 FYNNEI. This CDR3 has 14 amino acids.

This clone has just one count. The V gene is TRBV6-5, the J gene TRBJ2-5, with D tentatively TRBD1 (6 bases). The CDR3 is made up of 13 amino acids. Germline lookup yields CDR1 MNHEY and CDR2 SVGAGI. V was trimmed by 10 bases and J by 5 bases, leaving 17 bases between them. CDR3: CATKTGRRETQYF. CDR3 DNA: TGTGCCACTAAAACAGGGCGGCGGGAGACCCAGTACTTC.

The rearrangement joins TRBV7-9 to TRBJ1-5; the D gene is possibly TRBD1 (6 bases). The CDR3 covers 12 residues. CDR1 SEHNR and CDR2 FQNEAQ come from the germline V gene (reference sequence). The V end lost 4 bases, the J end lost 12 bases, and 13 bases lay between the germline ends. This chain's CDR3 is CASSSGPGDQHF. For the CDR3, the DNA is TGTGCCAGCAGCTCCGGGCCAGGGGACCAGCATTTT.

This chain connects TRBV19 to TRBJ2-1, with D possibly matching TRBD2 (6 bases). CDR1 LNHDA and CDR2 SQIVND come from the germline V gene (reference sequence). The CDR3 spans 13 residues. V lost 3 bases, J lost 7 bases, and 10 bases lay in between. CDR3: CASSIPGRNEQFF. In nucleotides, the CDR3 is TGTGCCAGTAGTATCCCAGGGAGGAATGAGCAGTTCTTC.

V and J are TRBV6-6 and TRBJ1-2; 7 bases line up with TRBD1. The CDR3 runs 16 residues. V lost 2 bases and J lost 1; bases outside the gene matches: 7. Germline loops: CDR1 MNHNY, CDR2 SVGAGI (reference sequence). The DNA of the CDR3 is TGTGCCAGCAGTTACGATAGGACAGGAAATAACTATGGCTACACCTTC. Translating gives CASSYDRTGNNYGYTF.

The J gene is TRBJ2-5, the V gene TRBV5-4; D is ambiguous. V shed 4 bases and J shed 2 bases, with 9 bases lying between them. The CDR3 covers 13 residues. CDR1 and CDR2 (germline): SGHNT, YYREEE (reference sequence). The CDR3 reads CASSTAGQETQYF. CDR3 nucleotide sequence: TGTGCCAGCAGCACAGCAGGACAAGAGACCCAGTACTTC.

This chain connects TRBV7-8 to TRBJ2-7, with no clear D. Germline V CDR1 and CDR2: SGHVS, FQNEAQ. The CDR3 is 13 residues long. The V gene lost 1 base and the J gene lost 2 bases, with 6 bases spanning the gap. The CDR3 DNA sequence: TGTGCCAGCAGCTTAGTTGTGACCTACGAGCAGTACTTC. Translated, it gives CASSLVVTYEQYF.

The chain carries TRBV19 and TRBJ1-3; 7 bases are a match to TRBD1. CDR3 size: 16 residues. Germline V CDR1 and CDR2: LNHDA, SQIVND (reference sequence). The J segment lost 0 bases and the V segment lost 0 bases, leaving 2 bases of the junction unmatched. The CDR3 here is CASSIDGQDSGNTIYF. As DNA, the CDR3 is TGTGCCAGTAGTATAGACGGACAGGACTCTGGAAACACCATATATTTT.

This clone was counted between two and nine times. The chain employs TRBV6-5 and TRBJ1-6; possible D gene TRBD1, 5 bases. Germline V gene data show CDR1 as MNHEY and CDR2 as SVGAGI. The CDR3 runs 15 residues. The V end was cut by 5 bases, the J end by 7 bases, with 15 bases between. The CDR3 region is CASSLHGTPNSPLHF. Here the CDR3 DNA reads TGTGCCAGCAGTCTCCACGGGACGCCAAATTCACCCCTCCACTTT.

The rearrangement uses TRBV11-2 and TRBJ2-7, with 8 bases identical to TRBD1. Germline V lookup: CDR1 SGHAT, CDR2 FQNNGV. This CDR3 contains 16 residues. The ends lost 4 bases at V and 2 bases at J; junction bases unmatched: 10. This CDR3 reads CASSSPGQGKPYEQYF. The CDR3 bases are TGTGCCAGCAGCTCACCTGGACAGGGAAAACCCTACGAGCAGTACTTC.

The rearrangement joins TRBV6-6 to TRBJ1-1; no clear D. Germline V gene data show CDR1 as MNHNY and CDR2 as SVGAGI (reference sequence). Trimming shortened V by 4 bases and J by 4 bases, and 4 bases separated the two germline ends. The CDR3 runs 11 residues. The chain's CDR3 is CASSLATEAFF. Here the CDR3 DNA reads TGTGCCAGCAGTTTGGCCACTGAAGCTTTCTTT.

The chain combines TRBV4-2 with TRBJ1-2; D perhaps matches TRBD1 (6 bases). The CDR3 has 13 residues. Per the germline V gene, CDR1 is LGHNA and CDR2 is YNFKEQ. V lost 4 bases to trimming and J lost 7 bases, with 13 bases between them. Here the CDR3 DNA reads TGTGCCAGCAGCCGTTACAGGGAAGCTGGCTACACCTTC. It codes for CASSRYREAGYTF.

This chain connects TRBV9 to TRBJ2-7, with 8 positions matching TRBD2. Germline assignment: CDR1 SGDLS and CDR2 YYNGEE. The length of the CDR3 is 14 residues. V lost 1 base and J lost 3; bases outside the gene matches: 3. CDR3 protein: CASSVFGTSYEQYF. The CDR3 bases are TGTGCCAGCAGCGTATTCGGGACTAGCTACGAGCAGTACTTC.

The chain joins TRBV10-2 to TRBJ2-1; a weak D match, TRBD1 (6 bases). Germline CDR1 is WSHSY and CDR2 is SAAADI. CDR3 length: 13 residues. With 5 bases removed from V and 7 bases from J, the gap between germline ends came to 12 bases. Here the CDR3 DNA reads TGCGCCAGCAGTCGACAGGTGGGGAATGAGCAGTTCTTC. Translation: CASSRQVGNEQFF.

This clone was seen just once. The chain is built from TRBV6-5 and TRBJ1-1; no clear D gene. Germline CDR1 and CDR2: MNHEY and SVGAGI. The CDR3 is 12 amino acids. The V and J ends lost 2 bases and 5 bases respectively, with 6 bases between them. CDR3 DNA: TGTGCCAGCAGTTACACCGGGACTGAAGCTTTCTTT. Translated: CASSYTGTEAFF.

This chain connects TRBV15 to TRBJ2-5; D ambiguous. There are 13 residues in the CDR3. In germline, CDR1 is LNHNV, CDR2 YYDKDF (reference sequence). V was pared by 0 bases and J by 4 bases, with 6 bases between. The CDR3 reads CATSRDLRETQYF. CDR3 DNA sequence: TGTGCCACCAGCAGAGATCTACGAGAGACCCAGTACTTC.

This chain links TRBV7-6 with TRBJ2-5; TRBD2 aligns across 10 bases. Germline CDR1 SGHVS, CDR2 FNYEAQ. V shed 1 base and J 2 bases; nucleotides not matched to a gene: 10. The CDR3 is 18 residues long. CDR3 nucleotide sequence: TGTGCCAGCAGCTTAGAGGCTAGCGGGGGCCCACTTCAAGAGACCCAGTACTTC. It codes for CASSLEASGGPLQETQYF. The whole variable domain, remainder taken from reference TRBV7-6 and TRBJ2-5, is GAGVSQSPRYKVTKRGQDVALRCDPISGHVSLYWYRQALGQGPEFLTYFNYEAQQDKSGLPNDRFSAERPEGSISTLTIQRTEQRDSAMYRCASSLEASGGPLQETQYFGPGTRLLVL.

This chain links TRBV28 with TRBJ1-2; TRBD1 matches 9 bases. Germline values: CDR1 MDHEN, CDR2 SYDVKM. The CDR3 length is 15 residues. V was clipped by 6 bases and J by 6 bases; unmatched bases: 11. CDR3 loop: CASRSSGQGFDGYTF. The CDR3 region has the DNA TGTGCCAGCAGATCATCGGGACAGGGTTTCGATGGCTACACCTTC.

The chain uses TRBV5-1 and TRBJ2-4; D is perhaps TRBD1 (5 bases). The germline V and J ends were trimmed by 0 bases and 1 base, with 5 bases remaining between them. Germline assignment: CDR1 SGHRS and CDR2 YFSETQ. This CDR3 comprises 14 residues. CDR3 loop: CASSLDRAKNIQYF. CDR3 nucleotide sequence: TGCGCCAGCAGCTTGGACAGGGCCAAAAACATTCAGTACTTC.

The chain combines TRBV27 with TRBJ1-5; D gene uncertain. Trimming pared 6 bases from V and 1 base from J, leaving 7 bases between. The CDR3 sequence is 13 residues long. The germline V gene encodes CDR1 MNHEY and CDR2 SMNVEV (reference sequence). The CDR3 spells CASRGWSNQPQHF. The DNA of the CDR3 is TGTGCCAGCAGGGGGTGGAGCAATCAGCCCCAGCATTTT.

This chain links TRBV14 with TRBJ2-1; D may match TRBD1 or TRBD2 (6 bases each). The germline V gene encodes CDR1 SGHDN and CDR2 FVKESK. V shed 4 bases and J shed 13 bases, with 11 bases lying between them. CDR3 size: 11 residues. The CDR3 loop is CASSPGGPQFF. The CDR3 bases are TGTGCCAGCAGCCCCGGGGGCCCCCAGTTCTTC.

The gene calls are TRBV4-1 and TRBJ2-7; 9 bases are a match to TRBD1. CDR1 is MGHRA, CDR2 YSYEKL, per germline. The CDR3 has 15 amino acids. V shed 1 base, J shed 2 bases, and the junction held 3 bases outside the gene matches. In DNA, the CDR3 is TGCGCCAGCAGCCAAGGGACAGGGGTGCCCTACGAGCAGTACTTC. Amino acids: CASSQGTGVPYEQYF.

CDR3 in DNA: TGTGCTAGTGGTTTGGTACTTGGGTCCACGGTCACTGAAGCTTTCTTT. Translation: CASGLVLGSTVTEAFF. The chain joins TRBV12-5 to TRBJ1-1, with D uncertain. The CDR3 consists of 16 residues. Per the germline V gene, CDR1 is LGHNT and CDR2 is FRNRAP. V lost 0 bases, J lost 4 bases, and 15 bases lay in between. Complete variable domain (other parts from reference TRBV12-5 and TRBJ1-1): DARVTQTPRHKVTEMGQEVTMRCQPILGHNTVFWYRQTMMQGLELLAYFRNRAPLDDSGMPKDRFSAEMPDATLATLKIQPSEPRDSAVYFCASGLVLGSTVTEAFFGQGTRLTVV.